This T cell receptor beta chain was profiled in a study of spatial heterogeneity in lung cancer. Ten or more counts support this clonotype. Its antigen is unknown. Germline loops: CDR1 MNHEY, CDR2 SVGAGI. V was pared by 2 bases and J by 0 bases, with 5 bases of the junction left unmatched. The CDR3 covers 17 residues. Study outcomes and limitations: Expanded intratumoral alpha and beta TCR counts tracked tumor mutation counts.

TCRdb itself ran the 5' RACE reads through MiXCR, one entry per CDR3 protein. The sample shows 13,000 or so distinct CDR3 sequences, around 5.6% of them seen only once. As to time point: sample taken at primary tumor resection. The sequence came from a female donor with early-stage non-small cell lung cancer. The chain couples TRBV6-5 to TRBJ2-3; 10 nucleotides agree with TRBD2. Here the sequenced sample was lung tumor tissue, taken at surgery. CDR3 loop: CASSYMGAGGSTDTQYF. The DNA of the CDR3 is TGTGCCAGCAGTTACATGGGAGCGGGGGGGAGCACAGATACGCAGTATTTT.